This paragraph reports one T cell receptor (beta chain). Its antigen is currently unknown. TCRdb's copy holds only in-frame clones and misses some; the assay was immunoSEQ multiplex PCR. The data hold about 83,000 clones, with about 90% observed a single time. The data were taken from a study of OX40 agonist ivuxolimab in advanced cancers. General study points: Some nonresponders additionally presented with little normalized T-cell clonal expansion. Partial responders treated at 0.1-3.0 mg/kg exhibited clonal expansion among the lowest measured.

Systemic immunosuppression or autoimmune disease history was grounds to exclude patients. The CDR3 covers 15 residues. V dropped 0 bases and J dropped 0 bases, with 6 bases sitting between them. CDR1 and CDR2 from the germline V gene are MNHNY and SVGAGI (reference sequence). The sequencing here drew on CD4+ or CD8+ T cells sorted from blood, taken in a trial of the OX40 agonist ivuxolimab. The source of this sequence is an adult with an advanced solid tumor such as melanoma, head and neck, liver or kidney cancer. This chain connects TRBV6-6 to TRBJ1-3; D is uncertain. The DNA for the CDR3 is TGTGCCAGCAGTTACTCTCCAGACTCTGGAAACACCATATATTTT. Protein product: CASSYSPDSGNTIYF.